This T cell receptor (beta chain) was profiled in a study of cytomegalovirus exposure and HLA in healthy donors. The CDR3 is made up of 14 amino acids. The germline V gene encodes CDR1 SGHTA and CDR2 FQGNSA. V gave up 6 bases and J gave up 4 bases; unmatched junction bases: 6. This PCR relied on a set of 60 Vbeta primers and 13 Jbeta primers. TCRdb's copy holds only in-frame clones and misses some; the assay was immunoSEQ multiplex PCR. The sample consists of 100,000 or so clones, roughly 83% of them appearing once. Regarding donors, all were healthy bone marrow donors. Sequencing input: PBMCs. J is TRBJ1-2 and V is TRBV7-2; 9 bases align to TRBD1. The receptor was derived from a female donor in good health and CMV-seropositive. CDR3 sequence (DNA): TGTGCCAGCAGTTGGCAGGACAGGGGCTATGGCTACACCTTC. It codes for CASSWQDRGYGYTF.